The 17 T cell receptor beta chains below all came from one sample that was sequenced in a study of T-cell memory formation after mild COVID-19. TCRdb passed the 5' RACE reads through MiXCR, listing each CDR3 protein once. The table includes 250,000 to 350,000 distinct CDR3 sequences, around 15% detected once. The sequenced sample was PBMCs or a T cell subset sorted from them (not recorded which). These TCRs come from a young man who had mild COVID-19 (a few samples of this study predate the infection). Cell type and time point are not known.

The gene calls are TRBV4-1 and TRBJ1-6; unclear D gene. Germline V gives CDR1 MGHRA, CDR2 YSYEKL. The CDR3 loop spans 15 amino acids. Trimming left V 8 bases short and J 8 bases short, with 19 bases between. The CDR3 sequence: CASARGPSGDSPLHF. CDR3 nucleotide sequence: TGCGCCAGCGCGCGAGGGCCGTCGGGCGATTCACCCCTCCACTTT.

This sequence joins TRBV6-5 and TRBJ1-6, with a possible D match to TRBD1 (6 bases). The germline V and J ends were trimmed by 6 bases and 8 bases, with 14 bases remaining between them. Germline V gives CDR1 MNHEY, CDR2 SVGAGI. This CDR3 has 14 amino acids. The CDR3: CASREQGRDSPLHF. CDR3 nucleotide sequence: TGTGCCAGCAGGGAGCAGGGGCGGGATTCACCCCTCCACTTT.

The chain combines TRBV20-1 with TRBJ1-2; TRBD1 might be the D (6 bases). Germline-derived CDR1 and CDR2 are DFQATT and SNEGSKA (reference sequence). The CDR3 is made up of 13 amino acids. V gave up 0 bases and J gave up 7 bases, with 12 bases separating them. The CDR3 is CSAREGAGSGYTF. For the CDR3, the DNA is TGCAGTGCTAGAGAGGGGGCGGGGAGTGGCTACACCTTC.

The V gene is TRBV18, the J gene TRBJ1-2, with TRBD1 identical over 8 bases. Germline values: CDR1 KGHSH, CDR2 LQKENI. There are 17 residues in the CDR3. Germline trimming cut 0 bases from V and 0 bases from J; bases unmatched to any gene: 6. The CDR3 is CASSPPGQVGANYGYTF. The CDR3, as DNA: TGTGCCAGCTCACCACCGGGACAGGTCGGAGCTAACTATGGCTACACCTTC. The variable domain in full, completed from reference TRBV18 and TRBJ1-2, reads NAGVMQNPRHLVRRRGQEARLRCSPMKGHSHVYWYRQLPEEGLKFMVYLQKENIIDESGMPKERFSAEFPKEGPSILRIQQVVRGDSAAYFCASSPPGQVGANYGYTFGSGTRLTVV.

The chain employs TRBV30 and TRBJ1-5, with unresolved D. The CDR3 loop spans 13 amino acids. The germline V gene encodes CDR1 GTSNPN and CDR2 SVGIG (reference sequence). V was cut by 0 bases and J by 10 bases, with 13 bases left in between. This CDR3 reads CAWSVNFDSPQHF. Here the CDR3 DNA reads TGTGCCTGGAGTGTAAACTTTGATTCCCCCCAGCATTTT.

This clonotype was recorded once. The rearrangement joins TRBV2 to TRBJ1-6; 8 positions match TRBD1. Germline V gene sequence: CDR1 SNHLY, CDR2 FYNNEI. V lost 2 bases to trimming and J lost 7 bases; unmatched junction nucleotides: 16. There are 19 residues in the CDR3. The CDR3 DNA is TGTGCCAGCAGTGAAAGGGCCTCTGGCAGGGGGCCACGGAATTCACCCCTCCACTTT. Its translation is CASSERASGRGPRNSPLHF.

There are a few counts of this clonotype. The CDR3 protein is CASSPRFTGELFF. The CDR3 DNA reads as TGTGCCAGCAGTCCTCGGTTCACCGGGGAGCTGTTTTTT. The V and J genes are TRBV12-3 or TRBV12-4 and TRBJ2-2; no clear D gene. The ends were cut back, 5 bases at V and 4 bases at J, with 8 bases in the middle. The CDR3 totals 13 residues.

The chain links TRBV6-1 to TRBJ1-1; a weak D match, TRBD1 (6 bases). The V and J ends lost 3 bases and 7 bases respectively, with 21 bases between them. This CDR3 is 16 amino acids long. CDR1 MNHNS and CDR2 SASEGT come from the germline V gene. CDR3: CASSEIRRTERNEAFF. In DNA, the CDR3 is TGTGCCAGCAGTGAGATCCGCCGGACAGAGCGAAATGAAGCTTTCTTT.

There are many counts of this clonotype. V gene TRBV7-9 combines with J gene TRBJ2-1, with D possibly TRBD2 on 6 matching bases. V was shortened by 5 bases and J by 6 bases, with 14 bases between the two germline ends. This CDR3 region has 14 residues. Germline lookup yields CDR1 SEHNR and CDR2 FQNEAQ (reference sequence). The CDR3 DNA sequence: TGTGCCAGCAGCCCCCCCCAGGGAGGCAATGAGCAGTTCTTC. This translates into CASSPPQGGNEQFF.

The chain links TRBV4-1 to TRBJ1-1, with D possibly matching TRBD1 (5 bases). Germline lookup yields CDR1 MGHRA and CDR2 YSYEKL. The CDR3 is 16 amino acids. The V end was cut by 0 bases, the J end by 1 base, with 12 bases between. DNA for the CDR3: TGCGCCAGCAGCCAAGATCTCGGGACGGGGAACACTGAAGCTTTCTTT. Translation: CASSQDLGTGNTEAFF.

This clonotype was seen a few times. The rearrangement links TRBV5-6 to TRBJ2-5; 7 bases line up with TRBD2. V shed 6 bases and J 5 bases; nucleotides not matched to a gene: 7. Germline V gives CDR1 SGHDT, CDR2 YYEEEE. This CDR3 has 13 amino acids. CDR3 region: CASTRLAQETQYF. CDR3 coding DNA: TGTGCCAGCACCCGACTAGCTCAGGAGACCCAGTACTTC. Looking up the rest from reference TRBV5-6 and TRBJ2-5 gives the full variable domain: DAGVTQSPTHLIKTRGQQVTLRCSPKSGHDTVSWYQQALGQGPQFIFQYYEEEERQRGNFPDRFSGHQFPNYSSELNVNALLLGDSALYLCASTRLAQETQYFGPGTRLLVL.

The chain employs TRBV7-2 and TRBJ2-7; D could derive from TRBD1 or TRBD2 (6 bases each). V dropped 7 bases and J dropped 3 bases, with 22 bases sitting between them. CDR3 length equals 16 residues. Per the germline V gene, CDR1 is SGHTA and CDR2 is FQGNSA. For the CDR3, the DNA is TGTGCCAGCAAGGAGGGGGGATCGGGCCCGTTCTACGAGCAGTACTTC. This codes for CASKEGGSGPFYEQYF.

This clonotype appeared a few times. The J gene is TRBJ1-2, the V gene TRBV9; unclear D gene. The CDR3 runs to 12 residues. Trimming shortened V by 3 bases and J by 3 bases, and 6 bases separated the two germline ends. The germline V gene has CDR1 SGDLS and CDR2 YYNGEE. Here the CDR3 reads CASSETDYGYTF. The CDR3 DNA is TGTGCCAGCAGCGAAACAGACTATGGCTACACCTTC.

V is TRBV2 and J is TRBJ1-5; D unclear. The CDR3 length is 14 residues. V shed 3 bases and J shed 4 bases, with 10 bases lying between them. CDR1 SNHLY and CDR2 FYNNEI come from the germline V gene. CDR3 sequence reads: CASSEQVPNQPQHF. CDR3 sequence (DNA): TGTGCCAGCAGTGAGCAGGTCCCTAATCAGCCCCAGCATTTT.

As DNA, the CDR3 is TGTGCCAGGTCAGAGGGGTCCAGAGATACGCAGTATTTT. Encoded protein: CARSEGSRDTQYF. This chain connects TRBV2 to TRBJ2-3; D may be TRBD1 or TRBD2 (5 bases each). This CDR3 has 13 residues. The germline V gene has CDR1 SNHLY and CDR2 FYNNEI. Trimming took 9 bases from V and 5 from J, leaving 15 bases between them.

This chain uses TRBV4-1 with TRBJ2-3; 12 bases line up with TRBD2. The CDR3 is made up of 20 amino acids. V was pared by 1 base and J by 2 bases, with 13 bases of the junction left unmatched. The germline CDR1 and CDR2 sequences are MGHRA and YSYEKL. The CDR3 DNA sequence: TGCGCCAGCAGCCAAGTGACTCTAGCGGGGGGGAAGCACCCCACAGATACGCAGTATTTT. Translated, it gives CASSQVTLAGGKHPTDTQYF.

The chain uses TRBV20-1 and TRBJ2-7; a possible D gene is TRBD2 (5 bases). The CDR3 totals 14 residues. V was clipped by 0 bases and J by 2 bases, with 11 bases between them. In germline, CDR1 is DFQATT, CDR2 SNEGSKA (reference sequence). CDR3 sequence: CSAREGRLTYEQYF. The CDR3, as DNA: TGCAGTGCTAGAGAGGGCCGACTAACCTACGAGCAGTACTTC.